This entry is about one T cell receptor beta chain. The antigen remains unidentified. These data originate in a study of T cell responses to AZD1222 COVID-19 vaccine. Study observations and caveats: Clonal diversity may have been underestimated, and the donors were mostly white British, with more females than males. In all cases, repertoires were sampled only after the peak T cell response. Mapped onto spike, vaccine-associated CD4 TCRs spanned it and were dominant at 160-218 and 743-854.

Method: immunoSEQ multiplex PCR; TCRdb's copy keeps in-frame clones and lacks some. The profile shows 120,000 to 150,000 clones, around nine tenths of them singletons. With V trimmed by 3 bases and J by 9 bases, 6 bases remained unmatched. This CDR3 has 15 residues. Germline CDR1 SGHNT, CDR2 YYREEE (reference sequence). The TCR was taken from an adult in good health. V and J are TRBV5-4 and TRBJ2-1, with 13 bases identical to TRBD2. The source material was peripheral blood, sampled on day 0 of AZD1222 vaccination. The CDR3, as DNA: TGTGCCAGCAGCTACGGACTAGCGGGAGTAAGTGAGCAGTTCTTC. It specifies CASSYGLAGVSEQFF.